The T cell receptor beta chain under discussion was sequenced for a study of CD8 T cells in ankylosing spondylitis. This clonotype was seen a few times. The antigen remains undetermined. Study results and limitations: Reports say disease-linked clones showed up significantly more in matched ankylosing spondylitis synovial fluid.

In making TCR beta libraries, quantitative 5'-RACE with molecular barcodes was used. TCRdb reprocessed the 5' RACE reads via MiXCR and lists one record per CDR3 protein. Among 290,000 or so distinct CDR3 sequences listed, around 21% were seen once. Germline trimming cut 0 bases from V and 0 bases from J; bases unmatched to any gene: 3. This CDR3 comprises 17 residues. CDR1 ENHRY and CDR2 SYGVKD come from the germline V gene. This chain links TRBV10-3 with TRBJ2-1; the match to TRBD2 covers 9 bases. The sequence was obtained from a female donor with ankylosing spondylitis or in good health (not recorded which). Sequencing was carried out using blood, either unsorted or a sorted T cell fraction (not recorded which). The CDR3, as DNA: TGTGCCATCAGTGAGTCTAGCGGGAGAAGCTCCTACAATGAGCAGTTCTTC. Protein sequence: CAISESSGRSSYNEQFF.